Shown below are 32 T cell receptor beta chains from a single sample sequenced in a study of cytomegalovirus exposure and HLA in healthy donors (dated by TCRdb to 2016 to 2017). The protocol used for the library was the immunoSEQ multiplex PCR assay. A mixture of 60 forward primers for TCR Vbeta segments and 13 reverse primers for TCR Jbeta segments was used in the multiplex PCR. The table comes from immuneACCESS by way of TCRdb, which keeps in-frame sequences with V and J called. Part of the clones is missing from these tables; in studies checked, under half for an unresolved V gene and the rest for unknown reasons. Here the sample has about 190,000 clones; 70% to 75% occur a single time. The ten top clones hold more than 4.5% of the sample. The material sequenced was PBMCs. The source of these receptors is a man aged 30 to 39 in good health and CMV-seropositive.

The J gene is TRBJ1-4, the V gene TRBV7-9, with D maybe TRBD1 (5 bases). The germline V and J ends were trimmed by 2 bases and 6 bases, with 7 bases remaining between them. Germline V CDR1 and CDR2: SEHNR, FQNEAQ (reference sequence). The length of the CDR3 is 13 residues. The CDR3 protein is CASSLTTDEKLFF. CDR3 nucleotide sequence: TGTGCCAGCAGCTTAACGACAGATGAAAAACTGTTTTTT.

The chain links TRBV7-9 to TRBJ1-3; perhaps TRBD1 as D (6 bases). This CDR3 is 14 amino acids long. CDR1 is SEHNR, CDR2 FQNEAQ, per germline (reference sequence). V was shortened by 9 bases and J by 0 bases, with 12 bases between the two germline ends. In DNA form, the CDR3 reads TGTGCCAGTTCAGGACAGTTCTCTGGAAACACCATATATTTT. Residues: CASSGQFSGNTIYF. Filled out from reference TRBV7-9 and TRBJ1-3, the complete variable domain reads DTGVSQNPRHKITKRGQNVTFRCDPISEHNRLYWYRQTLGQGPEFLTYFQNEAQLEKSRLLSDRFSAERPKGSFSTLEIQRTEQGDSAMYLCASSGQFSGNTIYFGEGSWLTVV.

The CDR3 DNA sequence: TGTGCCAGCAGTCACAGGGGGCGGCGGGAAAAACTGTTTTTT. This codes for CASSHRGRREKLFF. The chain couples TRBV6-5 to TRBJ1-4; 9 nucleotides align to TRBD1. The CDR3 length is 14 residues. Germline values: CDR1 MNHEY, CDR2 SVGAGI. The V segment lost 5 bases and the J segment 8 bases; nucleotides outside the gene matches: 6.

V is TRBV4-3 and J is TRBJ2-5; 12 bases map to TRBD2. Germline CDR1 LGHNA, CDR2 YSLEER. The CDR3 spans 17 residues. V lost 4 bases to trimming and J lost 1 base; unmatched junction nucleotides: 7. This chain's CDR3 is CASSRSRLAGAQETQYF. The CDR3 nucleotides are TGCGCCAGCAGCCGGAGCCGACTAGCGGGGGCCCAAGAGACCCAGTACTTC.

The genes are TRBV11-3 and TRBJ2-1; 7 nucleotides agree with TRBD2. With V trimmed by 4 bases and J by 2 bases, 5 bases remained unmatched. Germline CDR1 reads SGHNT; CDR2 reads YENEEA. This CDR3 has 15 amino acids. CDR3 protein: CASSSPGGAYNEQFF. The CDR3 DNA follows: TGTGCCAGCAGCTCCCCGGGGGGTGCCTACAATGAGCAGTTCTTC.

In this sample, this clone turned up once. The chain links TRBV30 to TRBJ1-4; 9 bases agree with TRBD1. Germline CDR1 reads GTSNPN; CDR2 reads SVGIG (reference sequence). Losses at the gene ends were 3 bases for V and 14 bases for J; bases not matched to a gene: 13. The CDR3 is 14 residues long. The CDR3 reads CAWRTGTGREALFF. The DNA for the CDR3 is TGTGCCTGGAGGACAGGGACAGGGCGGGAAGCCCTGTTTTTT.

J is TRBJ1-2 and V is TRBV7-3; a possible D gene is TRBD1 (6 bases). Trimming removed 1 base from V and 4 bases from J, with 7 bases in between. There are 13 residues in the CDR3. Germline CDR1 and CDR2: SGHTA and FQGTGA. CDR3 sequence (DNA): TGTGCCAGCAGCTTAAAGGGGGTCTATGGCTACACCTTC. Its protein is CASSLKGVYGYTF.

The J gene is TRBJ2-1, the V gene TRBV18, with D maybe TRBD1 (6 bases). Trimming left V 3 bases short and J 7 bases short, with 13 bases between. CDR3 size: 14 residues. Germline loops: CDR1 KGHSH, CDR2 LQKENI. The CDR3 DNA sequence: TGTGCCAGCTCACCTTGGACAGATGTAAATGAGCAGTTCTTC. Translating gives CASSPWTDVNEQFF.

In nucleotides, the CDR3 is TGTGCCAGCGGCCCGCCCTCCTACGAGCAGTACTTC. It codes for CASGPPSYEQYF. V usage is TRBV27 and J usage is TRBJ2-7, with D uncertain. This CDR3 spans 12 amino acids. The V gene's germline CDR1 is MNHEY and CDR2 SMNVEV (reference sequence). The V gene lost 8 bases and the J gene lost 0 bases, with 8 bases spanning the gap.

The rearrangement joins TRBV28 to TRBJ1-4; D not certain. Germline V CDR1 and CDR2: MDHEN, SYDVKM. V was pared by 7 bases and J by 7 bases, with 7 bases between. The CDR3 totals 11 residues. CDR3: CASTPREKLFF. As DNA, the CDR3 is TGTGCCAGCACCCCTCGTGAAAAACTGTTTTTT.

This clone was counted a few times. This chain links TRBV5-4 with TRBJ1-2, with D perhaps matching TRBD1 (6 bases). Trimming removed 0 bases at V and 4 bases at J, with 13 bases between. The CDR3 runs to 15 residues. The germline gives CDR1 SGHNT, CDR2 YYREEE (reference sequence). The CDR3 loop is CASSLGLEGGYGYTF. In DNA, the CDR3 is TGTGCCAGCAGCTTGGGCCTCGAAGGGGGCTATGGCTACACCTTC. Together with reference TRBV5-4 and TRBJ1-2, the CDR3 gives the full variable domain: ETGVTQSPTHLIKTRGQQVTLRCSSQSGHNTVSWYQQALGQGPQFIFQYYREEENGRGNFPPRFSGLQFPNYSSELNVNALELDDSALYLCASSLGLEGGYGYTFGSGTRLTVV.

In DNA form, the CDR3 reads TGTGCCAGCAGTTTTTACAGGGTGTCCTATGGCTACACCTTC. Translated: CASSFYRVSYGYTF. V and J are TRBV28 and TRBJ1-2; weak D call: TRBD1 (6 bases). This CDR3 region has 14 residues. Germline CDR1 reads MDHEN; CDR2 reads SYDVKM. V lost 3 bases, J lost 4 bases, and 12 bases lay in between.

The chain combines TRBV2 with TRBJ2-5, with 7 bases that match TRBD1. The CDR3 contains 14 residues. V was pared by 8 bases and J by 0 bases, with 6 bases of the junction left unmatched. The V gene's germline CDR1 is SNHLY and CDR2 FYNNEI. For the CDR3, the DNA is TGTGCCAGCGGCCCGGACAGGAACCAAGAGACCCAGTACTTC. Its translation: CASGPDRNQETQYF.

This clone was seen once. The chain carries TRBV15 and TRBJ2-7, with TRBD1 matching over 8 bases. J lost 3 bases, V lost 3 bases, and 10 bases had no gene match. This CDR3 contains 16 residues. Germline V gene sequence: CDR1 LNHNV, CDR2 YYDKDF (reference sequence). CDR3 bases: TGTGCCACCAGCAGGGTTTCTGTCGGACAGGGCTACGAGCAGTACTTC. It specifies CATSRVSVGQGYEQYF. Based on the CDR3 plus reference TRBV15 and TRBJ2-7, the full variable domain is DAMVIQNPRYQVTQFGKPVTLSCSQTLNHNVMYWYQQKSSQAPKLLFHYYDKDFNNEADTPDNFQSRRPNTSFCFLDIRSPGLGDTAMYLCATSRVSVGQGYEQYFGPGTRLTVT.

For the CDR3, the DNA is TGTGCCAGCAGCTTGTTTCTGGCGGGCGCAGATACGCAGTATTTT. Protein sequence: CASSLFLAGADTQYF. The rearrangement uses TRBV5-4 and TRBJ2-3, with D possibly TRBD2 on 5 matching bases. This CDR3 has 15 residues. Per the germline V gene, CDR1 is SGHNT and CDR2 is YYREEE (reference sequence). V dropped 1 base and J dropped 4 bases, with 13 bases sitting between them.

The CDR3 region is CASSYSGQAGNTIYF. The CDR3, as DNA: TGTGCCAGCAGTTACTCCGGACAGGCTGGAAACACCATATATTTT. The chain couples TRBV6-5 to TRBJ1-3; 7 nucleotides line up with TRBD1. CDR1 is MNHEY and CDR2 is SVGAGI in the germline V gene. The CDR3 is made up of 15 amino acids. The V segment lost 0 bases and the J segment 2 bases; nucleotides outside the gene matches: 1.

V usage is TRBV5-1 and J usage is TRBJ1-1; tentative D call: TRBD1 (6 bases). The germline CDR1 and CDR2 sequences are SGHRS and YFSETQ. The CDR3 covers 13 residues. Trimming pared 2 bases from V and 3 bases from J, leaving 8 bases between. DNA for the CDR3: TGCGCCAGCAGCTTTAAGGGGGACACTGAAGCTTTCTTT. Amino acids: CASSFKGDTEAFF.

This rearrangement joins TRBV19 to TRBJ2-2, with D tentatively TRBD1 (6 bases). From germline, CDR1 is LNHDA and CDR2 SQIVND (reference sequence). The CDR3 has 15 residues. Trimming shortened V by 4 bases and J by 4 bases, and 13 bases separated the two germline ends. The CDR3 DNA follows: TGTGCCAGTAGTAGACTCGACAGGATCACCGGGGAGCTGTTTTTT. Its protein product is CASSRLDRITGELFF.

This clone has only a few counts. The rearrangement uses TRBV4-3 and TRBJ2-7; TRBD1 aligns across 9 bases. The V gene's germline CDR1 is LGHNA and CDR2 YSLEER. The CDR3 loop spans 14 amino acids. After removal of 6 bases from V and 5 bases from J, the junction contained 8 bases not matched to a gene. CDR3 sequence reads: CASRSRDRVDEQYF. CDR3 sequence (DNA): TGCGCCAGCAGATCGAGGGACAGGGTGGACGAGCAGTACTTC.

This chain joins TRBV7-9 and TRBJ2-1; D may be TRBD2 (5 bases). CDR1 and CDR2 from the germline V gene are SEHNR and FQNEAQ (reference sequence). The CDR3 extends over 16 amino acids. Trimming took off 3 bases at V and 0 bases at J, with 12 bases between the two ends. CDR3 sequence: CASSLTGFSSYNEQFF. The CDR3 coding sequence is TGTGCCAGCAGCTTGACGGGGTTCAGCTCCTACAATGAGCAGTTCTTC.

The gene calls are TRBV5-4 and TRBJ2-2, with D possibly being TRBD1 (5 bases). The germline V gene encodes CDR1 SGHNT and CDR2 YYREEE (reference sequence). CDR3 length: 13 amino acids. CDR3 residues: CAEGAPNTGELFF. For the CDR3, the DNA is TGTGCTGAAGGGGCACCGAACACCGGGGAGCTGTTTTTT.

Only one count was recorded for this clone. In DNA, the CDR3 is TGTGCCAGCAGTTTGCACAGGGGGTACTATACGGGGGCCAACGTCCTGACTTTC. Translation gives CASSLHRGYYTGANVLTF. This chain connects TRBV28 to TRBJ2-6; 8 bases are a match to TRBD1. In germline, CDR1 is MDHEN, CDR2 SYDVKM. The CDR3 covers 18 residues. V lost 3 bases to trimming and J lost 4 bases; unmatched junction nucleotides: 11.

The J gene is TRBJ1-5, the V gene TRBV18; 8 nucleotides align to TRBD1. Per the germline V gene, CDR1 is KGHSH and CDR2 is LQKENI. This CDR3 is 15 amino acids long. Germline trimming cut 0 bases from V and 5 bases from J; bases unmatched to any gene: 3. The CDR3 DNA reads TGTGCCAGCTCACCACCGGGCAGGGGGCATCAGCCCCAGCATTTT. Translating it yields CASSPPGRGHQPQHF.

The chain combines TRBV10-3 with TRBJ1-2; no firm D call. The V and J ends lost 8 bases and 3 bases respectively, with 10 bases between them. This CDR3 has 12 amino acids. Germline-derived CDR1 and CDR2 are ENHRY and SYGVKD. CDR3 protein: CAIGPGDYGYTF. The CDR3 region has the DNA TGTGCCATCGGCCCCGGGGACTATGGCTACACCTTC.

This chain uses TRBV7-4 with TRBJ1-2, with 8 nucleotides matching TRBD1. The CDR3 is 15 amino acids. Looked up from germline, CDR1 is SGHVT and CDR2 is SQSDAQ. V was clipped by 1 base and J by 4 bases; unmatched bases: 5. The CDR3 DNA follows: TGTGCCAGCAGCTTAGAGGCGGACAGGGTCTATGGCTACACCTTC. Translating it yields CASSLEADRVYGYTF.

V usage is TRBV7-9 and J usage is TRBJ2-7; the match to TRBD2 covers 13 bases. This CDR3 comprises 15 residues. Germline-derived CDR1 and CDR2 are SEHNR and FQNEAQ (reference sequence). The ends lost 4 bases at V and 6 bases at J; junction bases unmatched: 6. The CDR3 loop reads CASSSQLAGGLEQYF. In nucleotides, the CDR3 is TGTGCCAGCAGCTCCCAACTAGCGGGGGGGCTCGAGCAGTACTTC.

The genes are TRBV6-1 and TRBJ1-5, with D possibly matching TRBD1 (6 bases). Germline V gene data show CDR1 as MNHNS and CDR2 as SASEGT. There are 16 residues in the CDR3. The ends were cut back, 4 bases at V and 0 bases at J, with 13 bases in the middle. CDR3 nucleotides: TGTGCCAGCAGTGCGGACAGCTCTTATAGCAATCAGCCCCAGCATTTT. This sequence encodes CASSADSSYSNQPQHF.

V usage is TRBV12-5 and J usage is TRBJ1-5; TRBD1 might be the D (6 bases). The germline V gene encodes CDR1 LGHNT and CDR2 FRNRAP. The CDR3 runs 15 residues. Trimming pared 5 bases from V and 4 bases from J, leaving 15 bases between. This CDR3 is CASGPSGVDNQPQHF. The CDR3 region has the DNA TGTGCTAGTGGTCCCTCAGGGGTCGATAATCAGCCCCAGCATTTT.

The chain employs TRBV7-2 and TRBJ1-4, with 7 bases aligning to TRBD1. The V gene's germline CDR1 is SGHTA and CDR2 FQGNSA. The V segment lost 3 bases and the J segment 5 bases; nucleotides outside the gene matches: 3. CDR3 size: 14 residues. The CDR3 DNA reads TGTGCCAGCAGCTTCCGGGACAGCAATGAAAAACTGTTTTTT. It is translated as CASSFRDSNEKLFF.

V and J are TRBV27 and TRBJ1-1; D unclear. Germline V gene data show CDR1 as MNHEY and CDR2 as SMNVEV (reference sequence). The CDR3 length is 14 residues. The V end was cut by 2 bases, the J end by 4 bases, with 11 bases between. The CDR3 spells CASSLEGWGTEAFF. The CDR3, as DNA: TGTGCCAGCAGTTTAGAGGGTTGGGGCACTGAAGCTTTCTTT.

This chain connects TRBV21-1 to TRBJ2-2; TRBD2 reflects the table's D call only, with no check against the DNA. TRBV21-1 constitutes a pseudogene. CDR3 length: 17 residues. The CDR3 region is CASSKVVIAGNTGELFF. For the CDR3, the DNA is TGTGCCAGCAGCAAAGTGGTCATAGCGGGGAACACCGGGGAGCTGTTTTTT.

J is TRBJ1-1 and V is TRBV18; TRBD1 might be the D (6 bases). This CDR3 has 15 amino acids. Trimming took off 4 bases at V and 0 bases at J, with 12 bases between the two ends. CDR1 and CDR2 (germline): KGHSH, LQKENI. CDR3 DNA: TGTGCCAGCTCACACTCGGACAGAGTGAACACTGAAGCTTTCTTT. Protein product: CASSHSDRVNTEAFF.